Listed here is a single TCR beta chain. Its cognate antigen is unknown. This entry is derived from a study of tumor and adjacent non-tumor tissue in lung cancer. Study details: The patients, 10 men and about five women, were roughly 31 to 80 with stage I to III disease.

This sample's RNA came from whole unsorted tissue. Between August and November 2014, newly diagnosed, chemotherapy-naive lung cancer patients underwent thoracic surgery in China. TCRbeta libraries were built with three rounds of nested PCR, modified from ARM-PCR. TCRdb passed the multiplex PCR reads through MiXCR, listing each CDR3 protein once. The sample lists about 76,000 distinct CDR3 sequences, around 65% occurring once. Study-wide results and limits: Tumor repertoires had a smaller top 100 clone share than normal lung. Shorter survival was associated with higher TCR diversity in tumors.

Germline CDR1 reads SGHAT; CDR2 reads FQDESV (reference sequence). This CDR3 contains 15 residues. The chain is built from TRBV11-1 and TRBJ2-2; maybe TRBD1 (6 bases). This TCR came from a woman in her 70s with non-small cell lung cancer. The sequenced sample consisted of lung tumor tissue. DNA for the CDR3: TGTAGCAGCAGCTTAACGGGACACCTTGCCGGGGAGCTGTTTTTT. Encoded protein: CSSSLTGHLAGELFF.